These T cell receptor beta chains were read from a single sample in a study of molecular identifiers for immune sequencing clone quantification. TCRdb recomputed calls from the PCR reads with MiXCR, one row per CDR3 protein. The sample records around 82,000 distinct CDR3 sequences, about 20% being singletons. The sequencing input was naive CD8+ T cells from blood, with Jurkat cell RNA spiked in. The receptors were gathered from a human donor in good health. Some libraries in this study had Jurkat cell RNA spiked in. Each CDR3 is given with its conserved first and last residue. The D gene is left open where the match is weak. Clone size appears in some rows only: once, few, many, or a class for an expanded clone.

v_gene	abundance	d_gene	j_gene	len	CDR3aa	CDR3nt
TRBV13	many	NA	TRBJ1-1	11	CASSLEAEAFF	TGTGCCAGCAGCTTGGAGGCTGAAGCTTTCTTT
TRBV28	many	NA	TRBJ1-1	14	CASRHRQAGTEAFF	TGTGCCAGCAGGCACCGACAGGCGGGTACTGAAGCTTTCTTT
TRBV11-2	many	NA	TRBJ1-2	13	CASSSLQEYGYTF	TGTGCCAGCAGCTCCTTACAGGAGTATGGCTACACCTTC
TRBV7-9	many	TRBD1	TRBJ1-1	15	CASSQVGTGIPEAFF	TGTGCCAGCAGCCAAGTGGGGACAGGAATACCTGAAGCTTTCTTT
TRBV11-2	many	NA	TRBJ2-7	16	CASSLVGAGVTYEQYF	TGTGCCAGCAGCTTAGTAGGGGCAGGGGTGACCTACGAGCAGTACTTC
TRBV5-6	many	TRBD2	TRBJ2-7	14	CASSPGGLSYEQYF	TGTGCCAGCAGCCCGGGGGGACTCTCCTACGAGCAGTACTTC
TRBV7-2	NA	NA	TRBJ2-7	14	CASSSDWGYYEQYF	TGTGCCAGCAGCTCGGACTGGGGGTATTACGAGCAGTACTTC
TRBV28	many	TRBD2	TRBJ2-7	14	CASSIAGGAYEQYF	TGTGCCAGCAGCATAGCGGGGGGGGCCTACGAGCAGTACTTC
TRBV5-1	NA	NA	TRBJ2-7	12	CASSLVVYEQYF	TGCGCCAGCAGCTTGGTGGTCTACGAGCAGTACTTC
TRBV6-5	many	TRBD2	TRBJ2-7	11	CASWGGSEQYF	TGTGCCAGCTGGGGCGGGAGCGAGCAGTACTTC
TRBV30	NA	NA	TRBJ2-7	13	CAWSGTNPYEQYF	TGTGCCTGGAGCGGAACCAACCCCTACGAGCAGTACTTC
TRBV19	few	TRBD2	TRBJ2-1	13	CASLAGGGNEQFF	TGTGCCAGTTTAGCGGGAGGGGGTAATGAGCAGTTCTTC
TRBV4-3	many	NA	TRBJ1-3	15	CASSQDLAGVNTIYF	TGCGCCAGCAGCCAAGATTTGGCAGGCGTGAACACCATATATTTT
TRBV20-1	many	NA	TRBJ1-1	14	CSARGAGVGTEAFF	TGCAGTGCTCGGGGGGCAGGGGTGGGGACTGAAGCTTTCTTT
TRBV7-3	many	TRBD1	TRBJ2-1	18	CASSLIPGGQGWGNEQFF	TGTGCCAGCAGCTTAATCCCAGGGGGACAGGGTTGGGGTAATGAGCAGTTCTTC
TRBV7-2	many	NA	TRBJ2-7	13	CASSYTGPYEQYF	TGTGCCAGCAGCTATACCGGCCCCTACGAGCAGTACTTC
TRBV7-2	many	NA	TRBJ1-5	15	CASSFTGYSNQPQHF	TGTGCCAGCAGCTTTACAGGTTATAGCAATCAGCCCCAGCATTTT
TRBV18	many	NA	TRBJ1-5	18	CASSTTFGDWFSNQPQHF	TGTGCCAGCTCAACCACGTTCGGGGATTGGTTTAGCAATCAGCCCCAGCATTTT
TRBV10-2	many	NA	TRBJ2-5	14	CASSEIGKGETQYF	TGCGCCAGCAGTGAGATAGGAAAAGGGGAGACCCAGTACTTC
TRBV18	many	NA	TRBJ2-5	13	CASSPTTEETQYF	TGTGCCAGCTCACCTACCACAGAAGAGACCCAGTACTTC
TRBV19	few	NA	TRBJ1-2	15	CASSIGREVLSGYTF	TGTGCCAGTAGTATAGGCCGGGAGGTCCTTTCTGGCTACACCTTC
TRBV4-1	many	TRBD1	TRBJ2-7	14	CASSHLGQGYEQYF	TGCGCCAGCAGCCATCTGGGACAGGGCTACGAGCAGTACTTC
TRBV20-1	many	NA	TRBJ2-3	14	CSARDSWGIDTQYF	TGCAGTGCTAGAGATTCATGGGGGATAGATACGCAGTATTTT
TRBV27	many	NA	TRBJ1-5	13	CASSSSTNQPQHF	TGTGCCAGCAGTTCCTCTACCAATCAGCCCCAGCATTTT
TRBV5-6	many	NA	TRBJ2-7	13	CASSLIGAYEQYF	TGTGCCAGCAGCTTAATAGGAGCCTACGAGCAGTACTTC
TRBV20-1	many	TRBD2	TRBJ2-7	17	CSASLVALAGVGYEQYF	TGCAGTGCTAGTCTGGTTGCCCTAGCGGGAGTGGGGTACGAGCAGTACTTC
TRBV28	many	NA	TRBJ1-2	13	CASSLIRDYGYTF	TGTGCCAGCAGTTTAATCAGGGACTATGGCTACACCTTC
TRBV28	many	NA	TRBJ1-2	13	CASSLVGRYGYTF	TGTGCCAGCAGTTTAGTGGGCAGATATGGCTACACCTTC
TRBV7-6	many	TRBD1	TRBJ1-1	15	CASSSGPGGNTEAFF	TGTGCCAGCAGCTCAGGGCCAGGGGGGAACACTGAAGCTTTCTTT
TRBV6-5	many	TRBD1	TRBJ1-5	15	CASSYSSGGGQPQHF	TGTGCCAGCAGTTACAGCTCAGGGGGGGGCCAGCCCCAGCATTTT
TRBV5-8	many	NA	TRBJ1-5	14	CASSLGGGDQPQHF	TGTGCCAGCAGCCTGGGCGGGGGGGATCAGCCCCAGCATTTT
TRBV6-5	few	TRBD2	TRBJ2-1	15	CASSLGLAGEREQFF	TGTGCCAGCAGTTTAGGACTAGCGGGAGAACGTGAGCAGTTCTTC
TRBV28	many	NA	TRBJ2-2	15	CASSFDGGNTGELFF	TGTGCCAGCAGTTTTGACGGCGGAAACACCGGGGAGCTGTTTTTT
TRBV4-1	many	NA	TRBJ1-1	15	CASSSRPDGNTEAFF	TGCGCCAGCAGCTCCCGACCAGACGGGAACACTGAAGCTTTCTTT
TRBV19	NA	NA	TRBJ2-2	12	CASTGLTGELFF	TGTGCCAGTACCGGACTCACCGGGGAGCTGTTTTTT
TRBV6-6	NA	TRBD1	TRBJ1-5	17	CASSYSIGQGADQPQHF	TGTGCCAGCAGCTACTCGATAGGACAGGGGGCTGATCAGCCCCAGCATTTT
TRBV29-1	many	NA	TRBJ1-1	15	CSVEKGLYLNTEAFF	TGCAGCGTTGAAAAAGGGCTCTACTTGAACACTGAAGCTTTCTTT
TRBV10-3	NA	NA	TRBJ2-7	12	CAISEAAAEQYF	TGTGCCATCAGTGAGGCGGCAGCCGAGCAGTACTTC
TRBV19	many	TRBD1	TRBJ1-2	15	CASSPGTGHYYGYTF	TGTGCCAGTAGTCCCGGGACAGGTCACTACTATGGCTACACCTTC
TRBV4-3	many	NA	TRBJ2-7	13	CASSQWASYEQYF	TGCGCCAGCAGCCAATGGGCAAGCTACGAGCAGTACTTC
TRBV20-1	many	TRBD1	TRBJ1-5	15	CSAKSTGGSGQPQHF	TGCAGTGCTAAAAGCACAGGGGGTAGCGGTCAGCCCCAGCATTTT
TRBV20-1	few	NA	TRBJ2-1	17	CSARGSGRRTVYNEQFF	TGCAGTGCCCGGGGTAGCGGTAGGCGTACGGTCTACAATGAGCAGTTCTTC
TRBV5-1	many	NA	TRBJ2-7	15	CASSLGVALSYEQYF	TGCGCCAGCAGCTTAGGGGTGGCCCTCTCCTACGAGCAGTACTTC
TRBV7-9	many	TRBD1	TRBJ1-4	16	CASSLAPGQGNEKLFF	TGTGCCAGCAGCTTAGCGCCGGGACAGGGTAATGAAAAACTGTTTTTT
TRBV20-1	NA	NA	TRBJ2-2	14	CSARRQGTGGELFF	TGCAGTGCTAGACGTCAGGGGACGGGCGGGGAGCTGTTTTTT
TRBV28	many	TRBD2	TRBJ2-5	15	CASRATGGEQETQYF	TGTGCCAGCAGGGCAACGGGGGGGGAGCAAGAGACCCAGTACTTC
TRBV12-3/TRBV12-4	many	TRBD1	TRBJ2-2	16	CASDSRDRGHPRELFF	TGTGCCAGCGACTCTAGGGACAGGGGACATCCGAGGGAGCTGTTTTTT
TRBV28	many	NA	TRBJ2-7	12	CASSLPAYEQYF	TGTGCCAGCAGTTTACCCGCCTACGAGCAGTACTTC
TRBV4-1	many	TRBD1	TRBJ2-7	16	CASSQEDRGFSYEQYF	TGCGCCAGCAGCCAAGAGGACAGGGGATTCTCCTACGAGCAGTACTTC
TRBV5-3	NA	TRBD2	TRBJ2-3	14	CASSLSGTTDTQYF	TGTGCCAGCAGCCTTTCCGGGACTACAGACACGCAGTATTTT
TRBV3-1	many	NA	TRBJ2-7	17	CASSQRPSRTPSDEQYF	TGTGCCAGCAGCCAACGACCGTCCCGGACCCCGAGCGACGAGCAGTACTTC
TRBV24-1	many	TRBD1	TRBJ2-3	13	CATRGTGTDTQYF	TGTGCCACCAGGGGGACAGGCACAGATACGCAGTATTTT
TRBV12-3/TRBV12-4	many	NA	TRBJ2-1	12	CASSRPKGEQFF	TGTGCCAGCAGCCGCCCGAAGGGTGAGCAGTTCTTC
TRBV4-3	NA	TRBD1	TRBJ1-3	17	CASSQATTGIAGNTIYF	TGCGCCAGCAGCCAAGCTACGACAGGGATCGCTGGAAACACCATATATTTT
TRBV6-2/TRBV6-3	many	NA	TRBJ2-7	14	CASSWSGGSYEQYF	TGTGCCAGCAGCTGGAGCGGAGGATCCTACGAGCAGTACTTC
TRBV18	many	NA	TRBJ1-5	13	CASSPDTLESQHF	TGTGCCAGCTCACCGGACACCCTGGAATCCCAGCATTTT
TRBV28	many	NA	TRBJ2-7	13	CASSWRSTYEQYF	TGTGCCAGCAGTTGGAGGTCCACCTACGAGCAGTACTTC
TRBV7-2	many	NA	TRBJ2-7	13	CASSLVPNYEQYF	TGTGCCAGCAGCTTAGTCCCGAACTACGAGCAGTACTTC
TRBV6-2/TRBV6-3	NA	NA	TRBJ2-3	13	CASGYTSTDTRYF	TGTGCCAGCGGTTATACTAGCACAGATACGCGGTATTTT
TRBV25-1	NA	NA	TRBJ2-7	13	CASSPWTEAEQYF	TGTGCCAGCAGTCCATGGACAGAAGCCGAGCAGTACTTC